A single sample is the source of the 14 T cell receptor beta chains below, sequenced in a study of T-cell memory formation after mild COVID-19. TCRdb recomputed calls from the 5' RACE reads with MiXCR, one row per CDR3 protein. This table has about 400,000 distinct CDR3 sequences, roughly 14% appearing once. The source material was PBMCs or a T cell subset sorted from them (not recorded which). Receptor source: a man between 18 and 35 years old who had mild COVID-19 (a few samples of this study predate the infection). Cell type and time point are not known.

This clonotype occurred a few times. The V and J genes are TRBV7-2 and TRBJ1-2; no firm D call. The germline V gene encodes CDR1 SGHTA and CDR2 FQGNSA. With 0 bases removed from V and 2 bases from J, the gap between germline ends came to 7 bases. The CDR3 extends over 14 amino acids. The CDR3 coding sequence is TGTGCCAGCAGCTTAGCGACCAGCAACTATGGCTACACCTTC. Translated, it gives CASSLATSNYGYTF. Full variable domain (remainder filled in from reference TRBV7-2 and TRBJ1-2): GAGVSQSPSNKVTEKGKDVELRCDPISGHTALYWYRQSLGQGLEFLIYFQGNSAPDKSGLPSDRFSAERTGGSVSTLTIQRTQQEDSAVYLCASSLATSNYGYTFGSGTRLTVV.

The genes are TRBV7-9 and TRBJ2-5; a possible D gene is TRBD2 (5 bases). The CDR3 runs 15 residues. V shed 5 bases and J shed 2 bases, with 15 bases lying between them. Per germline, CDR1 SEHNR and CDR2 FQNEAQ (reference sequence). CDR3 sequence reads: CASSTPRALQETQYF. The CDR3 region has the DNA TGTGCCAGCAGCACCCCGCGGGCTCTTCAAGAGACCCAGTACTTC. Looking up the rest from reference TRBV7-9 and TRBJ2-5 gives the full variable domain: DTGVSQNPRHKITKRGQNVTFRCDPISEHNRLYWYRQTLGQGPEFLTYFQNEAQLEKSRLLSDRFSAERPKGSFSTLEIQRTEQGDSAMYLCASSTPRALQETQYFGPGTRLLVL.

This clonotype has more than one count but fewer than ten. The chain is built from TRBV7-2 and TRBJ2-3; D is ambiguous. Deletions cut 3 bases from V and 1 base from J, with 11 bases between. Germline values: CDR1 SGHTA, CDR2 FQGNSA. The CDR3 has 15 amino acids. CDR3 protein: CASSFRSRGTDTQYF. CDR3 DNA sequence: TGTGCCAGCAGCTTTCGGAGTAGGGGCACAGATACGCAGTATTTT.

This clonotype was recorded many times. The chain's CDR3 is CASSLVQAGAEAFF. The CDR3 DNA is TGTGCCAGCAGCTTGGTCCAAGCAGGCGCTGAAGCTTTCTTT. The gene calls are TRBV5-6 and TRBJ1-1; unclear D gene. In germline, CDR1 is SGHDT, CDR2 YYEEEE. CDR3 length: 14 amino acids. Trimming removed 0 bases at V and 6 bases at J, with 12 bases between.

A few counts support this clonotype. The CDR3 sequence: CSAKAGLAYGYTF. The CDR3 DNA is TGCAGTGCTAAGGCAGGCCTCGCCTATGGCTACACCTTC. The rearrangement uses TRBV20-1 and TRBJ1-2; D remains unclear. The ends were cut back, 4 bases at V and 4 bases at J, with 13 bases in the middle. Germline V CDR1 and CDR2: DFQATT, SNEGSKA (reference sequence). This CDR3 has 13 amino acids.

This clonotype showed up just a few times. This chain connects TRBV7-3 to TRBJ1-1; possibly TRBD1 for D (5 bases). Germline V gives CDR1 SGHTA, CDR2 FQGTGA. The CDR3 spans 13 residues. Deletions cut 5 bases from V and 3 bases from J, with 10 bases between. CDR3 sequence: CASSDDSYTEAFF. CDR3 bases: TGTGCCAGCAGCGACGACAGCTACACTGAAGCTTTCTTT. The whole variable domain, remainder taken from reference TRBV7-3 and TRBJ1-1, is GAGVSQTPSNKVTEKGKYVELRCDPISGHTALYWYRQSLGQGPEFLIYFQGTGAADDSGLPNDRFFAVRPEGSVSTLKIQRTERGDSAVYLCASSDDSYTEAFFGQGTRLTVV.

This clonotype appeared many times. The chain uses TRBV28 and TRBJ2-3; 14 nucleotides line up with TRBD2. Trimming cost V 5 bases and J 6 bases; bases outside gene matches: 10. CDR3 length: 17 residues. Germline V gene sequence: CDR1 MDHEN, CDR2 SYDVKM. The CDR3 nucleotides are TGTGCCAGCAGTAGCGGACTAGCGGGGGGTTTCAAGGATACGCAGTATTTT. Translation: CASSSGLAGGFKDTQYF.

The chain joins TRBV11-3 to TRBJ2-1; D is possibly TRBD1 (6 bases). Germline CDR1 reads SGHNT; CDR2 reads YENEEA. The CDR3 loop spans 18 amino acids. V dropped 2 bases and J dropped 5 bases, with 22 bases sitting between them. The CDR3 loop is CASSLRGPAGAPNNEQFF. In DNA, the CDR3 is TGTGCCAGCAGCTTAAGGGGTCCAGCAGGGGCGCCTAACAATGAGCAGTTCTTC.

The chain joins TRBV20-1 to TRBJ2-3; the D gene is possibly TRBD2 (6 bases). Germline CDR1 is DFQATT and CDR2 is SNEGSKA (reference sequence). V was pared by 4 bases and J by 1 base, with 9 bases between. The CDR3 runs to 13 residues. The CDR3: CSANGGGTDTQYF. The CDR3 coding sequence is TGCAGTGCTAACGGAGGGGGCACAGATACGCAGTATTTT.

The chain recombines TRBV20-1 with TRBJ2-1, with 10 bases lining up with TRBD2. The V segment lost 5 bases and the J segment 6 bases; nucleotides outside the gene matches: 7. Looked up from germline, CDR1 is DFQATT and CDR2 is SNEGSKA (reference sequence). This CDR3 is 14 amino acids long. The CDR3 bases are TGCAGTGCTTTAGCGGGGGGACGACCCAATGAGCAGTTCTTC. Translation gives CSALAGGRPNEQFF.

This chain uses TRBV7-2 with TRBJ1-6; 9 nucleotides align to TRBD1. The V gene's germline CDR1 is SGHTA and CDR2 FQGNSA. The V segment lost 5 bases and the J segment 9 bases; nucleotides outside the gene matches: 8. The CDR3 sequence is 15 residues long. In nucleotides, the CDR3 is TGTGCCAGCAGCCCAGGGACAGGGCTCTTTTCACCCCTCCACTTT. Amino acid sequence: CASSPGTGLFSPLHF.

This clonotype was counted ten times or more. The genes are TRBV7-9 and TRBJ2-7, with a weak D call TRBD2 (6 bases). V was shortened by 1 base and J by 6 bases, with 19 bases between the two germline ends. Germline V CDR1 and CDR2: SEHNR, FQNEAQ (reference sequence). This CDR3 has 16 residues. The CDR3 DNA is TGTGCCAGCAGCTTAGGGCCTGGTGGGGCGGGGAGCGAGCAGTACGTC. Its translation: CASSLGPGGAGSEQYV.

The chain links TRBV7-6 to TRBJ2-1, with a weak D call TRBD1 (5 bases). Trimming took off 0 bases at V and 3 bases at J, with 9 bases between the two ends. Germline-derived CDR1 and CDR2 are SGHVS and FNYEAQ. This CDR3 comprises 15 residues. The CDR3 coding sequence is TGTGCCAGCAGCTTAGCATTCAGGGACTACAATGAGCAGTTCTTC. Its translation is CASSLAFRDYNEQFF.

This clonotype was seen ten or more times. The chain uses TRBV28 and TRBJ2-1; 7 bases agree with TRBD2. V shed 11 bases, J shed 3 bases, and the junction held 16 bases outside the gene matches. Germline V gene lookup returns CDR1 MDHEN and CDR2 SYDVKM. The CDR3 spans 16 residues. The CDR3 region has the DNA TGTGCCCTCAGTCCCTTTACAGGCGGGGGCTACAATGAGCAGTTCTTC. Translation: CALSPFTGGGYNEQFF.